Listed below are T cell receptor beta chains from one sample, sequenced in a study of T-cell reconstitution after alpha-beta-depleted transplantation in children. Each CDR3 protein gets one entry after TCRdb re-called the PCR reads with MiXCR. The table lists 400,000 to 500,000 distinct CDR3 sequences, 11% of them singletons. The specimen was PBMCs from the stem cell graft donor, collected from the stem cell graft. The receptors originated from a human donor who donated a stem cell graft to a child with acute myeloid leukemia. CDR3s include the opening cysteine and the closing phenylalanine or tryptophan. D genes are given only for firm matches. Clone size is not always given. Where it is, it says once, few, many or a class for expanded clones.

abundance | j_gene | d_gene | v_gene | CDR3aa | CDR3nt
few | TRBJ2-3 | TRBD1 | TRBV5-1 | CASYNGQGTDTQYF | TGCGCCAGCTACAATGGACAGGGCACAGATACGCAGTATTTT
few | TRBJ2-7 | - | TRBV7-2 | CASSLDANTYEQYF | TGTGCCAGCAGCTTAGACGCGAATACCTACGAGCAGTACTTC
- | TRBJ1-5 | TRBD1 | TRBV20-1 | CSATLPLGQGASNQPQHF | TGCAGTGCTACATTACCCCTGGGACAGGGGGCGAGCAATCAGCCCCAGCATTTT
- | TRBJ2-7 | TRBD2 | TRBV5-1 | CASSYRGGDEQYF | TGCGCCAGCAGCTACCGGGGGGGCGACGAGCAGTACTTC
- | TRBJ2-5 | - | TRBV7-2 | CASSLPGVETQYF | TGTGCCAGCAGCCTTCCGGGAGTGGAGACCCAGTACTTC
- | TRBJ1-1 | - | TRBV6-6 | CASSSDRPTEAFF | TGTGCCAGCAGTTCGGACAGACCCACTGAAGCTTTCTTT
few | TRBJ2-5 | - | TRBV5-1 | CASSPAAGRGQETQYF | TGCGCCAGCAGCCCGGCCGCCGGCCGGGGACAAGAGACCCAGTACTTC
- | TRBJ2-5 | TRBD2 | TRBV7-2 | CASSLGLARQETQYF | TGTGCCAGCAGCCTAGGACTAGCGAGGCAAGAGACCCAGTACTTC
many | TRBJ2-3 | - | TRBV20-1 | CSATPGWRGLRDTQYF | TGCAGTGCTACCCCGGGCTGGCGGGGTCTCAGGGATACGCAGTATTTT
many | TRBJ1-2 | - | TRBV5-6 | CASSLRGTNYGYTF | TGTGCCAGCAGCTTGAGGGGGACTAACTATGGCTACACCTTC
- | TRBJ2-1 | - | TRBV7-6 | CASSPDRNLGDEQFF | TGTGCCAGCAGCCCCGACCGGAATTTGGGTGATGAGCAGTTCTTC
- | TRBJ2-1 | TRBD2 | TRBV7-8 | CASSLTSGTKNEQFF | TGTGCCAGCAGCCTGACTAGCGGGACGAAGAATGAGCAGTTCTTC
few | TRBJ1-2 | - | TRBV4-2 | CASSQDGVRTGYYGYTF | TGTGCCAGCAGCCAAGATGGGGTCCGCACAGGGTACTATGGCTACACCTTC
- | TRBJ1-1 | TRBD1 | TRBV2 | CASSPTGEGTEAFF | TGTGCCAGCAGTCCGACAGGGGAGGGGACTGAAGCTTTCTTT
many | TRBJ1-5 | TRBD1 | TRBV29-1 | CSALSGTDQPQHF | TGCAGCGCCCTGTCCGGGACAGATCAGCCCCAGCATTTT
- | TRBJ1-6 | - | TRBV5-6 | CASSQGYNSPLHF | TGTGCCAGCAGTCAGGGGTATAATTCACCCCTCCACTTT
- | TRBJ1-4 | - | TRBV6-5 | CASSYRAGHNEKLFF | TGTGCCAGCAGTTACCGAGCAGGGCATAATGAAAAACTGTTTTTT
few | TRBJ1-6 | - | TRBV5-1 | CASSLAGSEPNSPLHF | TGCGCCAGCAGCTTGGCGGGGTCAGAACCTAATTCACCCCTCCACTTT
few | TRBJ1-6 | - | TRBV20-1 | CSAEGPVGSPLHF | TGCAGTGCCGAGGGGCCAGTTGGATCACCCCTCCACTTT
few | TRBJ1-1 | TRBD1 | TRBV5-1 | CASSLDGPGGTEAFF | TGCGCCAGCAGCTTGGATGGGCCAGGGGGCACTGAAGCTTTCTTT
few | TRBJ2-3 | - | TRBV10-3 | CAISEGSGVTDTQYF | TGTGCCATCAGTGAGGGGTCAGGGGTAACAGATACGCAGTATTTT
few | TRBJ2-5 | - | TRBV15 | CATSRARPETQYF | TGTGCCACCAGCAGAGCTAGGCCCGAGACCCAGTACTTC
few | TRBJ2-7 | TRBD2 | TRBV6-1 | CASSPHSGRSYEQYF | TGTGCCAGCAGTCCTCACAGCGGGAGGAGCTACGAGCAGTACTTC
- | TRBJ2-5 | TRBD2 | TRBV7-3 | CASSSSGGVKETQYF | TGTGCCAGCAGCTCTAGCGGGGGAGTAAAAGAGACCCAGTACTTC
few | TRBJ2-2 | - | TRBV12-3/TRBV12-4 | CASMTSGTGELFF | TGTGCCAGCATGACCTCAGGCACCGGGGAGCTGTTTTTT
few | TRBJ2-1 | - | TRBV20-1 | CSARRGGRGNEQFF | TGCAGTGCTAGGAGGGGGGGGCGAGGAAATGAGCAGTTCTTC
many | TRBJ2-5 | - | TRBV5-1 | CASSQDQETQYF | TGCGCCAGCAGCCAGGATCAAGAGACCCAGTACTTC
few | TRBJ1-2 | TRBD1 | TRBV3-1 | CASSQERGGSGYTF | TGTGCCAGCAGCCAAGAAAGAGGGGGCAGTGGCTACACCTTC
many | TRBJ1-5 | - | TRBV12-3/TRBV12-4 | CASSFSGEQPQHF | TGTGCCAGCAGTTTCTCGGGAGAACAGCCCCAGCATTTT
many | TRBJ1-1 | TRBD1 | TRBV9 | CASSEGTGDTEAFF | TGTGCCAGCAGCGAGGGGACAGGGGACACTGAAGCTTTCTTT
- | TRBJ2-5 | - | TRBV5-7 | CASSLLVGGGEQKTQYF | TGTGCCAGCAGCCTACTGGTCGGGGGTGGGGAGCAAAAGACCCAGTACTTC
many | TRBJ2-5 | - | TRBV20-1 | CSAILILTRAQYF | TGCAGTGCTATCCTGATTTTGACGAGGGCCCAGTACTTC
few | TRBJ2-3 | TRBD1 | TRBV7-8 | CASSLIGGEDTQYF | TGTGCCAGCAGCCTAATAGGGGGCGAAGATACGCAGTATTTT
- | TRBJ2-3 | - | TRBV12-3/TRBV12-4 | CASSPRGDADTQYF | TGTGCCAGCAGTCCGAGGGGGGACGCAGATACGCAGTATTTT
- | TRBJ1-2 | - | TRBV29-1 | CSALGEDYGYTF | TGCAGCGCCCTGGGGGAGGACTATGGCTACACCTTC
many | TRBJ2-5 | TRBD1 | TRBV5-1 | CASSTGDRLQETQYF | TGCGCCAGCAGCACTGGGGACAGACTTCAAGAGACCCAGTACTTC
few | TRBJ2-7 | - | TRBV10-3 | CAIRASGYEQYF | TGTGCCATCAGAGCTTCCGGCTACGAGCAGTACTTC
many | TRBJ2-2 | - | TRBV6-1 | CASSKGVGARNTGELFF | TGTGCCAGCAGTAAGGGGGTGGGGGCGCGGAACACCGGGGAGCTGTTTTTT
- | TRBJ1-2 | TRBD1 | TRBV20-1 | CSAISRDRGINYGYTF | TGCAGTGCAATCAGCCGGGACAGGGGAATTAACTATGGCTACACCTTC
- | TRBJ2-5 | TRBD2 | TRBV5-1 | CASSFQAGEETQYF | TGCGCCAGCAGCTTTCAAGCGGGGGAAGAGACCCAGTACTTC